A single T cell receptor beta chain is shown here with its context. The data were taken from a study of T cell changes during pregnancy in multiple sclerosis. The CDR3 extends over 14 amino acids. The V gene's germline CDR1 is LGHNA and CDR2 YNFKEQ. V gave up 2 bases and J gave up 9 bases, with 14 bases separating them. The method was immunoSEQ multiplex PCR; TCRdb's version includes in-frame clones alone and lacks a portion of them. The sample includes about 40,000 clones, 80% to 95% seen only once; the top ten take just under 0.5%. This material consisted of CD4+ T cells from peripheral blood mononuclear cells, taken in the second trimester of pregnancy. The rearrangement joins TRBV4-2 to TRBJ2-1, with a tentative D call TRBD1 (6 bases). This receptor was taken from a female donor in good health, enrolled as a control in a pregnancy study. The CDR3 DNA reads as TGTGCCAGCAGCCAACCTCAGGGGTGGAGTGAGCAGTTCTTC. Translated: CASSQPQGWSEQFF.